This T cell receptor (beta chain) emerged from a study of T-cell reconstitution after alpha-beta-depleted transplantation in children. On this clonotype: Its antigen is not known.

Study-wide results and limits: Several hundred expanded graft clones reportedly supplied alpha-beta T cells about two months after transplant. Some patients' high day-60 TCRbeta diversity was attributed to recipient cells surviving conditioning. Among T cells one year after transplant, newly produced cells accounted for most counts and diversity.

Molecular barcoding with unique molecular identifiers was used for the TCRbeta library. MiXCR was run by TCRdb on the PCR reads, yielding one entry per CDR3 protein. The sample shows 610,000 or so distinct CDR3 sequences, 25% to 30% of them seen only once. The J segment lost 7 bases and the V segment lost 4 bases, leaving 7 bases of the junction unmatched. Germline CDR1 is SQVTM and CDR2 is ANQGSEA. The CDR3 sequence is 13 residues long. Sample: PBMCs, taken before TCRalphabeta/CD19-depleted stem cell transplant. This TCR was sampled from a boy younger than two with Wiskott-Aldrich syndrome, due to receive a stem cell transplant. The chain joins TRBV29-1 to TRBJ2-7, with 10 positions matching TRBD1. As DNA, the CDR3 is TGCAGCGTTGGCGGGACAGGGGTCTATGAGCAGTACTTC. It is translated as CSVGGTGVYEQYF.